The text below deals with one TCR beta chain. Its antigen remains unidentified. Sample donors were healthy Caucasian individuals that came from Russia, aged roughly 6 to 90. Collection of around 10 milliliters of peripheral blood was performed for each donor. The V end lost 3 bases, the J end lost 4 bases, and 8 bases lay between the germline ends. The CDR3 sequence is 13 residues long. This entry belongs to a study of blood T cells in healthy people across ages. Study-level results: With donor CMV status unknown, expanded clonotype changes were possibly confounded. It was held that the diversity estimates obtained from one million T cells were underestimates.

With a J-beta primer mix and a sample-barcoded 5' primer, a second PCR ran about 7 to 12 cycles. In TCRdb, the 5' RACE reads were re-called with MiXCR into one record per CDR3 protein. The table has about 1.6 million distinct CDR3 sequences, about 35% seen once. The clonotype comes from a woman younger than 45 in good health. This sequence joins TRBV12-3 or TRBV12-4 and TRBJ2-3; TRBD1 or TRBD2 may be the D gene (5 bases each). Source material: blood. The CDR3 is CASSFWGPDTQYF. The CDR3 DNA reads TGTGCCAGCAGTTTTTGGGGACCAGATACGCAGTATTTT.